The text below deals with one T cell receptor (beta chain). These data are taken from a study of blood T cell repertoires in COVID-19. The CDR3 contains 16 residues. Trimming removed 0 bases from V and 0 bases from J, with 9 bases in between. Germline assignment: CDR1 SGHTA and CDR2 FQGNSA. Either two negative PCRs, clearance, or symptom resolution qualified Cohort 3 donors as recovered. The method was immunoSEQ multiplex PCR; TCRdb's version includes in-frame clones alone and lacks a portion of them. Among about 220,000 clones listed, over 75% were seen once. The sample was PBMCs or T cells enriched from blood (not recorded which). The chain recombines TRBV7-2 with TRBJ1-3, with a tentative D call TRBD1 (5 bases). The TCR was taken from a woman aged 55-69 years who had recovered from COVID-19. CDR3 nucleotide sequence: TGTGCCAGCAGCTTAGCTCTAGGGGTCTCTGGAAACACCATATATTTT. This translates into CASSLALGVSGNTIYF.